This entry describes one T cell receptor (beta chain). This clonotype came up once. Its binding antigen is unknown. No quality values exist for individual bases; no much larger clone is one base distant. This sample's time point label indicates: pre-sensitization, week 0. In the paper's terms, the treatment or condition label means: therapeutic diphenylcyclopropenone sensitization with weekly scalp DPC. Blood at each patch-test visit was drawn before the patch test was applied. Eligible patients were aged 18 to 70, diagnosed with alopecia, deemed suitable for DPC therapy, and excluded if pregnant. Unfractionated whole blood was collected in Tempus Blood RNA tubes, and total RNA was extracted from that blood. Between the V and J ends, shortened by 2 bases and 0 bases respectively, the junction contains 15 bases. The CDR3 spans 17 residues, from the cysteine through the phenylalanine. Left in the record is the CDR3 DNA by itself, 51 bases read in frame from the first base. Based on the germline V gene, the CDR1 and CDR2 sequences are SGDLS and YYNGEE.

The protocol used for the library was RACE. Sequenced using a NextSeq 500. During library preparation, unique molecular identifiers were attached to individual cDNA molecules so that TCRs could be counted quantitatively and reproducibly. For every blood RNA sample, sequencing covered both the TCR alpha and TCR beta chains. In the authors' own workflow: Samples had a median of about 90,000 TCRs, with a range from about 23,224 to 690,600. The Decombinator software suite was used to annotate V, J and CDR3 in the TCR reads. For the PS versus PT1 abundance plots, all samples were subsampled to the same number of TCRs (28,000). TCRs were defined as expanded if absent before sensitization and observed at least eight times at the 2-week time point. Using fastp trimming at Q25 and MiXCR clonotype assembly, TCRdb reanalyzed the public sequencing data and kept in-frame beta chains. Merged by CDR3 protein, the rows form single entries marked with the most common genes and DNA. These V and J calls originate from TCRdb's pipeline instead of the authors' own analysis. Across this sample there are around 200,000 distinct CDR3 sequences, with around 30% seen only once. Just under 3% of the sample goes to the ten largest clones.

The data derive from a study of human T cells and chemical hapten exposure (dated by TCRdb to about 2021). For context, the study as a whole: For sensitization, 2% DPC in acetone was applied to a 2 cm by 2 cm area of upper inner arm skin. Throughout the study period of 20 to 30 weeks, patients also received therapeutic DPC doses to the scalp every week. Patch tests used Finn chambers with 0.01% DPC on the upper back, scored after 6 days by International Contact Dermatitis Research Group standards. The mostly female patient cohort included alopecia areata with under or over 50% scalp involvement, alopecia totalis and alopecia universalis. The libraries were sequenced as a pool, and the TCR yield per sample differed mostly because of small variations in library volumes within the pool. This study followed changes in the peripheral blood TCR repertoire in vivo during primary and secondary sensitization of alopecia patients to the hapten diphenylcyclopropenone (DPC). Patient blood was sampled pre-sensitization (week 0) and at 2, 6 and about 24 weeks after DPC sensitization. Twenty-nine alopecia patients gave blood for TCR sequencing at one to four time points (pre-sensitization, 2, 6 and 24 weeks). Overall study results and their limits: Because all patients had alopecia, a presumed autoimmune disease, the immune response of the patients might differ from that of healthy individuals. The number of PT1 expanded TCRs positively correlated with patch test score, significant at thresholds 8, 16 and 32 but not 4. Expanded TCRs formed significantly more large CDR3 similarity clusters than pre-sensitization or healthy control sets, consistent with antigen-driven responses. Repeated subsampling changed both the strength of the expansion versus patch-test correlation and the threshold at which that correlation became significant. The number of TCRs above 1 in 1000 frequency did not change with DPC sensitization; there was no evidence of global repertoire structure alterations.

The specimen comprised whole blood, sampled in connection with sensitization to the hapten diphenylcyclopropenone (DPC). This sequence uses TRBV9 and TRBJ1-3; the D gene is unclear. This sequence originates from a woman in her twenties or thirties with alopecia areata. Some clones in this sample may be carry-over from other donors' samples. The CDR3 sequence is CASSVHSPSRSGNTIYF. The nucleotides read TGTGCCAGCAGCGTCCACTCGCCCAGTCGCTCTGGAAACACCATATATTTT.